Presented here are 17 T cell receptor beta chains from one specimen sequenced in a study of cytomegalovirus exposure and HLA in healthy donors. Both 60 Vbeta primers and 13 Jbeta primers went into the PCR. The method was immunoSEQ multiplex PCR; TCRdb's version includes in-frame clones alone and lacks a portion of them. The sample includes about 120,000 clones, roughly 70% of them seen just once. Sequenced sample: PBMCs. These receptors all come from a woman in her thirties or forties in good health and CMV-seropositive.

This chain joins TRBV7-9 and TRBJ1-2, with D possibly matching TRBD1 (6 bases). The germline V gene encodes CDR1 SEHNR and CDR2 FQNEAQ (reference sequence). The CDR3 runs 14 residues. V was shortened by 2 bases and J by 8 bases, with 15 bases between the two germline ends. The CDR3 coding sequence is TGTGCCAGCAGCTTATCAGGGGCGCCGAGAGGCTACACCTTC. Its translation is CASSLSGAPRGYTF. Full variable domain (missing parts from reference TRBV7-9 and TRBJ1-2): DTGVSQNPRHKITKRGQNVTFRCDPISEHNRLYWYRQTLGQGPEFLTYFQNEAQLEKSRLLSDRFSAERPKGSFSTLEIQRTEQGDSAMYLCASSLSGAPRGYTFGSGTRLTVV.

The V call is TRBV9, the J call TRBJ1-6; 7 positions match TRBD1. The CDR3 runs to 16 residues. The germline V gene encodes CDR1 SGDLS and CDR2 YYNGEE. The V gene end was trimmed by 2 bases and the J gene end by 10 bases; junction bases not matched to a gene: 12. CDR3 loop: CASSVLQGGRVSPLHF. CDR3 sequence (DNA): TGTGCCAGCAGCGTCCTTCAGGGGGGACGGGTCTCACCCCTCCACTTT.

The chain combines TRBV4-3 with TRBJ2-7, with D tentatively TRBD2 (6 bases). The CDR3 has 16 amino acids. Germline CDR1 is LGHNA and CDR2 is YSLEER. Trimming took 0 bases from V and 3 from J, leaving 15 bases between them. Here the CDR3 reads CASSQDGGVGDYEQYF. The CDR3 DNA sequence: TGCGCCAGCAGCCAAGATGGCGGGGTAGGGGACTACGAGCAGTACTTC.

This sequence joins TRBV21-1 and TRBJ2-7; the table's D call of TRBD1 was not tested on the DNA. TRBV21-1 is reported as a pseudogene. The CDR3 loop spans 21 amino acids. The CDR3 region is CASSKAPTRVDTANPSYEQYF. The CDR3 DNA follows: TGTGCCAGCAGCAAAGCGCCGACACGCGTCGACACGGCCAACCCCAGCTACGAGCAGTACTTC.

The V call is TRBV4-2, the J call TRBJ1-4, with D possibly being TRBD1 (5 bases). This CDR3 has 16 residues. Germline V gene data show CDR1 as LGHNA and CDR2 as YNFKEQ. The V end was cut by 0 bases, the J end by 7 bases, with 15 bases between. CDR3 region: CASSQEGSRVGEKLFF. Written as DNA, the CDR3 is TGTGCCAGCAGCCAAGAAGGTAGCAGGGTAGGTGAAAAACTGTTTTTT.

The chain couples TRBV19 to TRBJ2-3; perhaps TRBD2 as D (6 bases). This CDR3 is built from 14 residues. Germline values: CDR1 LNHDA, CDR2 SQIVND (reference sequence). V was cut by 5 bases and J by 6 bases, with 15 bases left in between. CDR3 in amino acids: CASSAGQGADTQYF. For the CDR3, the DNA is TGTGCCAGTAGTGCGGGGCAGGGCGCGGATACGCAGTATTTT.

The DNA for the CDR3 is TGTGCCAGCAGCTTCCCGGGGGGGCCCTCCGGGGAGCTGTTTTTT. Its translation is CASSFPGGPSGELFF. The chain employs TRBV11-1 and TRBJ2-2, with 8 bases aligning to TRBD2. From germline, CDR1 is SGHAT and CDR2 FQDESV (reference sequence). The V gene end was trimmed by 3 bases and the J gene end by 6 bases; junction bases not matched to a gene: 6. The CDR3 contains 15 residues.

This sequence joins TRBV4-1 and TRBJ2-5; D is uncertain. V gave up 5 bases and J gave up 0 bases, with 16 bases separating them. CDR3 length equals 16 residues. Looked up from germline, CDR1 is MGHRA and CDR2 is YSYEKL. CDR3 in DNA: TGCGCCAGCAGCTCCCGACAAGAAACCTACCAAGAGACCCAGTACTTC. Translation: CASSSRQETYQETQYF.

The chain carries TRBV7-2 and TRBJ2-7; 8 bases fit TRBD1. The germline V gene encodes CDR1 SGHTA and CDR2 FQGNSA. This CDR3 has 14 amino acids. V dropped 1 base and J dropped 6; count of bases not matched to a gene: 5. CDR3 sequence (DNA): TGTGCCAGCAGCTTAGAGCAGGGGGCTTTCGAGCAGTACTTC. It specifies CASSLEQGAFEQYF. Full variable domain (remainder filled in from reference TRBV7-2 and TRBJ2-7): GAGVSQSPSNKVTEKGKDVELRCDPISGHTALYWYRQSLGQGLEFLIYFQGNSAPDKSGLPSDRFSAERTGGSVSTLTIQRTQQEDSAVYLCASSLEQGAFEQYFGPGTRLTVT.

This chain connects TRBV5-1 to TRBJ2-1, with 15 bases matching TRBD2. Trimming removed 3 bases from V and 6 bases from J; junction bases left unmatched: 4. The CDR3 extends over 16 amino acids. Germline V lookup: CDR1 SGHRS, CDR2 YFSETQ. The CDR3 nucleotides are TGCGCCAGCAGCTCCGGACTAGCGGGGGGGGTCAATGAGCAGTTCTTC. Protein product: CASSSGLAGGVNEQFF.

The chain recombines TRBV5-6 with TRBJ2-1; 8 nucleotides line up with TRBD2. Germline lookup yields CDR1 SGHDT and CDR2 YYEEEE. V trimming: 0 bases; J trimming: 2 bases; junction bases outside the gene matches: 4. The CDR3 has 16 amino acids. The CDR3 region is CASSLAILAAYNEQFF. CDR3 coding DNA: TGTGCCAGCAGCTTGGCTATACTAGCGGCCTACAATGAGCAGTTCTTC.

The rearrangement joins TRBV27 to TRBJ1-1; D might be TRBD1 (5 bases). Germline lookup yields CDR1 MNHEY and CDR2 SMNVEV (reference sequence). The ends were cut back, 3 bases at V and 4 bases at J, with 9 bases in the middle. CDR3 length: 13 amino acids. The CDR3 DNA reads TGTGCCAGCAGTTTTCCGGGGGGCACTGAAGCTTTCTTT. Translation: CASSFPGGTEAFF.

V usage is TRBV11-2 and J usage is TRBJ2-7, with a possible D match to TRBD1 (5 bases). The CDR3 consists of 13 residues. Germline V lookup: CDR1 SGHAT, CDR2 FQNNGV. Trimming shortened V by 5 bases and J by 5 bases, and 13 bases separated the two germline ends. CDR3 sequence: CASSPGLSDEQYF. DNA of the CDR3: TGTGCCAGCAGCCCAGGGCTGTCCGACGAGCAGTACTTC.

Only one count was recorded for this clone. The genes are TRBV15 and TRBJ2-5, with D possibly matching TRBD2 (6 bases). Germline V gene data show CDR1 as LNHNV and CDR2 as YYDKDF (reference sequence). V dropped 4 bases and J dropped 6 bases, with 30 bases sitting between them. The CDR3 extends over 19 amino acids. The CDR3 bases are TGTGCCACCAGCATAGGCGGGGACGGGGTTAAGCTTTCTCAGCAGACCCAGTACTTC. Translating it yields CATSIGGDGVKLSQQTQYF.

The V and J genes are TRBV18 and TRBJ1-1; D unresolved. Trimming cost V 0 bases and J 0 bases, with 11 bases left between them. Germline V CDR1 and CDR2: KGHSH, LQKENI. The CDR3 is 16 amino acids. In DNA, the CDR3 is TGTGCCAGCTCACCACCGTGGGCAGGTATGAACACTGAAGCTTTCTTT. Translated: CASSPPWAGMNTEAFF.

The chain uses TRBV30 and TRBJ1-2; D unclear. The CDR3 contains 13 residues. V lost 1 base and J 6 bases, leaving 12 bases between the germline ends. Germline values: CDR1 GTSNPN, CDR2 SVGIG (reference sequence). CDR3 loop: CAWSGSMRHGYTF. The CDR3 DNA follows: TGTGCCTGGAGTGGTTCGATGAGGCATGGCTACACCTTC.

This chain connects TRBV19 to TRBJ1-1; D perhaps matches TRBD1 (5 bases). CDR3 size: 16 residues. Germline-derived CDR1 and CDR2 are LNHDA and SQIVND (reference sequence). V lost 3 bases and J 0 bases, leaving 14 bases between the germline ends. Written as DNA, the CDR3 is TGTGCCAGTAGTATGGGGGGGAGTGGTGTGAACACTGAAGCTTTCTTT. This sequence encodes CASSMGGSGVNTEAFF.